One sample yielded the 16 T cell receptor beta chains listed below, sequenced in a study of siplizumab effects on memory and regulatory T cells. Sequencing was performed with immunoSEQ multiplex PCR; in TCRdb, only in-frame clones are kept and a portion is missing. The table has tens of thousands of clones, just over 95% seen once. The source material was naive CD8+ T cells sorted from blood. These receptors originate from a human donor in good health.

This clone appeared a single time. The gene calls are TRBV5-1 and TRBJ2-7, with a tentative D call TRBD2 (6 bases). Germline V gene lookup returns CDR1 SGHRS and CDR2 YFSETQ. Trimming took 4 bases from V and 1 from J, leaving 15 bases between them. There are 15 residues in the CDR3. As DNA, the CDR3 is TGCGCCAGCAGCCGAAGGGACTCCTTGTCCTACGAGCAGTACTTC. Translation: CASSRRDSLSYEQYF.

The V and J genes are TRBV15 and TRBJ2-5; D unresolved. The V gene's germline CDR1 is LNHNV and CDR2 YYDKDF (reference sequence). Trimming stripped 0 bases from V and 3 bases from J, with 5 bases between. The CDR3 has 13 residues. CDR3 residues: CATSRDWKETQYF. The CDR3, as DNA: TGTGCCACCAGCAGAGATTGGAAAGAGACCCAGTACTTC.

V usage is TRBV7-3 and J usage is TRBJ2-7; 8 bases are shared with TRBD2. Per germline, CDR1 SGHTA and CDR2 FQGTGA. Trimming removed 5 bases from V and 6 bases from J; junction bases left unmatched: 3. The CDR3 sequence is 12 residues long. CDR3 loop: CASSPREGEQYF. CDR3 nucleotides: TGTGCCAGCAGCCCTCGGGAGGGCGAGCAGTACTTC.

This chain joins TRBV27 and TRBJ2-1, with a tentative D call TRBD2 (5 bases). Trimming pared 7 bases from V and 3 bases from J, leaving 13 bases between. The CDR3 totals 14 residues. Germline assignment: CDR1 MNHEY and CDR2 SMNVEV (reference sequence). CDR3 protein: CASTRTGIYNEQFF. CDR3 nucleotides: TGTGCCAGCACCCGGACCGGGATCTACAATGAGCAGTTCTTC.

This clone was counted once. V and J are TRBV2 and TRBJ2-7; 10 bases are a match to TRBD2. Germline V gene sequence: CDR1 SNHLY, CDR2 FYNNEI. The V gene end was trimmed by 6 bases and the J gene end by 2 bases; junction bases not matched to a gene: 4. CDR3 length equals 14 residues. CDR3: CASSESGRAYEQYF. The CDR3 DNA follows: TGTGCCAGCAGCGAGAGCGGGAGGGCCTACGAGCAGTACTTC.

This sequence joins TRBV9 and TRBJ2-3, with unresolved D. CDR3 length: 11 amino acids. The ends were cut back, 4 bases at V and 2 bases at J, with 2 bases in the middle. The V gene's germline CDR1 is SGDLS and CDR2 YYNGEE. For the CDR3, the DNA is TGTGCCAGCAGCATCACAGATACGCAGTATTTT. It codes for CASSITDTQYF.

J is TRBJ1-2 and V is TRBV9; D unresolved. This CDR3 contains 13 residues. The germline CDR1 and CDR2 sequences are SGDLS and YYNGEE. The V end was cut by 3 bases, the J end by 4 bases, with 10 bases between. In DNA form, the CDR3 reads TGTGCCAGCAGCGCCCGGACCTTCTATGGCTACACCTTC. This codes for CASSARTFYGYTF. Full variable domain (remainder filled in from reference TRBV9 and TRBJ1-2): DSGVTQTPKHLITATGQRVTLRCSPRSGDLSVYWYQQSLDQGLQFLIQYYNGEERAKGNILERFSAQQFPDLHSELNLSSLELGDSALYFCASSARTFYGYTFGSGTRLTVV.

The chain links TRBV27 to TRBJ2-5, with TRBD1 matching over 8 bases. This CDR3 has 15 residues. Germline CDR1 MNHEY, CDR2 SMNVEV (reference sequence). The junction had 6 bases not matched to a gene; V was cut back by 1 base and J by 5 bases. Here the CDR3 reads CASSLLSGGRETQYF. CDR3 nucleotides: TGTGCCAGCAGTTTATTGTCAGGGGGCCGGGAGACCCAGTACTTC.

J is TRBJ2-7 and V is TRBV27; maybe TRBD2 (6 bases). The V end lost 5 bases, the J end lost 0 bases, and 17 bases lay between the germline ends. The CDR3 loop spans 16 amino acids. Germline lookup yields CDR1 MNHEY and CDR2 SMNVEV (reference sequence). CDR3 sequence: CASSPAGLKHSYEQYF. The DNA for the CDR3 is TGTGCCAGCAGTCCCGCTGGACTAAAACACTCCTACGAGCAGTACTTC.

The CDR3 loop is CASSSPPGAGTYEQYF. CDR3 coding DNA: TGTGCCAGCAGCTCCCCCCCCGGGGCGGGTACCTACGAGCAGTACTTC. The J gene is TRBJ2-7, the V gene TRBV5-8; D might be TRBD1 or TRBD2, each matching 5 bases. The length of the CDR3 is 16 residues. CDR1 is SGHTS, CDR2 YDEGEE, per germline. Trimming removed 3 bases at V and 2 bases at J, with 18 bases between.

The V gene is TRBV4-3, the J gene TRBJ1-1; weak D call: TRBD1 (6 bases). Trimming removed 0 bases at V and 0 bases at J, with 17 bases between. CDR3 length: 18 amino acids. Germline CDR1 reads LGHNA; CDR2 reads YSLEER. The CDR3 sequence: CASSQDYPGGALNTEAFF. CDR3 bases: TGCGCCAGCAGCCAAGATTACCCGGGGGGCGCATTGAACACTGAAGCTTTCTTT.

The chain uses TRBV7-9 and TRBJ2-7, with D perhaps TRBD1 (6 bases). The V end lost 4 bases, the J end lost 0 bases, and 13 bases lay between the germline ends. Germline V CDR1 and CDR2: SEHNR, FQNEAQ (reference sequence). The CDR3 spans 15 residues. The DNA of the CDR3 is TGTGCCAGCAGCTATCCCGGGACACCCTCCTACGAGCAGTACTTC. Its translation is CASSYPGTPSYEQYF. Full variable domain (remainder filled in from reference TRBV7-9 and TRBJ2-7): DTGVSQNPRHKITKRGQNVTFRCDPISEHNRLYWYRQTLGQGPEFLTYFQNEAQLEKSRLLSDRFSAERPKGSFSTLEIQRTEQGDSAMYLCASSYPGTPSYEQYFGPGTRLTVT.

This chain joins TRBV19 and TRBJ1-1; the match to TRBD1 covers 8 bases. The germline gives CDR1 LNHDA, CDR2 SQIVND (reference sequence). The length of the CDR3 is 15 residues. J lost 6 bases, V lost 0 bases, and 6 bases had no gene match. The CDR3 reads CASSIEGTGLPEAFF. The CDR3 bases are TGTGCCAGTAGTATAGAAGGGACAGGCCTGCCTGAAGCTTTCTTT.

The chain carries TRBV4-1 and TRBJ2-5; 7 bases line up with TRBD2. The V gene end was trimmed by 0 bases and the J gene end by 5 bases; junction bases not matched to a gene: 9. CDR3 size: 16 residues. CDR1 is MGHRA and CDR2 is YSYEKL in the germline V gene. This CDR3 reads CASSQERTGGRETQYF. In nucleotides, the CDR3 is TGCGCCAGCAGCCAAGAGAGGACGGGAGGTAGGGAGACCCAGTACTTC.

The chain joins TRBV5-8 to TRBJ2-7, with D perhaps matching TRBD2 (5 bases). V gave up 1 base and J gave up 2 bases, with 13 bases separating them. This CDR3 has 15 residues. Germline loops: CDR1 SGHTS, CDR2 YDEGEE. Here the CDR3 DNA reads TGTGCCAGCAGCTTGTGGCCCGGACTGACCTACGAGCAGTACTTC. This encodes CASSLWPGLTYEQYF.

The chain is built from TRBV7-2 and TRBJ2-6; D unresolved. V was shortened by 1 base and J by 6 bases, with 16 bases between the two germline ends. The V gene's germline CDR1 is SGHTA and CDR2 FQGNSA. This CDR3 has 17 amino acids. CDR3 coding DNA: TGTGCCAGCAGCTTAGTTCCGATGGCCCGAACGGCCAACGTCCTGACTTTC. Its translation: CASSLVPMARTANVLTF.